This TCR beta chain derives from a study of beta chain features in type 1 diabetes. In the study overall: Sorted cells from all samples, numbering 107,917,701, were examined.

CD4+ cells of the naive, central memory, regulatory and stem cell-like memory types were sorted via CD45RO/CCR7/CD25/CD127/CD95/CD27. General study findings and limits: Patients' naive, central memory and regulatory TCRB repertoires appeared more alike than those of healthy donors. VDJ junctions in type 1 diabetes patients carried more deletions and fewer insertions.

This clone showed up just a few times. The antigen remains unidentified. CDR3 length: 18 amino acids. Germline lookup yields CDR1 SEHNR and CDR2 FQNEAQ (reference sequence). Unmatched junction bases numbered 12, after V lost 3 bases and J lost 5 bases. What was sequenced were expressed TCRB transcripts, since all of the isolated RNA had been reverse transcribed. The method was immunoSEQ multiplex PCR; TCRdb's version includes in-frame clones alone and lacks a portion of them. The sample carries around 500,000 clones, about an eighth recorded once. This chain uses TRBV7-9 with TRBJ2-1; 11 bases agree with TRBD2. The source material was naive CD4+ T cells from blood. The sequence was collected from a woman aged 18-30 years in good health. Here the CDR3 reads CASSFSPSSGRTHNEQFF. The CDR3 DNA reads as TGTGCCAGCAGCTTTTCACCCTCTAGCGGGAGGACACACAATGAGCAGTTCTTC.